This note documents a single T cell receptor (beta chain) sequence. The clone's antigen remains unknown. Within one base of it there is no much larger clone, and no base qualities were kept. This sample is drawn from a study of blood T cell repertoires in COVID-19 (TCRdb year 2020). As for the study more broadly: Collaborator samples came from the United States, Italy and Spain and covered acute and convalescent phases of COVID-19. The material from the prospective study consisted of cDNA or gDNA derived from T cells, B-cell-depleted T cells, or PBMCs. Deeply sampled blood TCRbeta repertoires from subjects exposed to, actively infected with, or recovered from COVID-19 were included in the dataset. A freely available public database, intended as a resource for researchers studying the immune response to SARS-CoV-2, is where the repertoires were released. Samples were obtained from the ongoing ImmuneRACE study (first 160 participants) and from approximately 1,200 subjects provided by 6 global collaborators. The sample metadata nearly always contained a de-identified subject ID, COVID-19 status, age in years and sex. Where available, HLA class I and class II types were taken from metadata supplied by the sample provider and were not determined by assay-based typing. The full study reports these points: Clinical and demographic metadata were provided uncurated, with the amount varying by source and participant.

The immunoSEQ Assay, a bias-controlled multiplex PCR, was used to amplify TCRbeta CDR3 regions from genomic DNA. In the paper's pipeline: Within the assay, amplification of reference gene primers was used to estimate how many nucleated cells each sample contained. To quantify the absolute abundance of each unique TCRbeta CDR3 rearrangement, sequence reads were collapsed and filtered. Productive Simpson clonality was computed per sample as the square root of Simpson's diversity index over productive rearrangements. Drawn from immuneACCESS, this table holds only the in-frame rearrangements with V and J called that TCRdb kept. Clones are partly lost; checked studies trace under half to an unresolved V gene and leave the rest unexplained. The V and J calls and the clone size are those of that table, but D and trimming were determined from the DNA. For this sample the table gives about 40,000 clones, of which around 83% were detected only once. The ten largest clones represent over 2.5% of the sample.

The collaborating institutions used their own protocols to collect whole blood in K2EDTA tubes. For TCRbeta analysis, collaborators shipped samples in one of three forms: frozen whole blood, isolated PBMCs, or DNA extracted from either of those sample types. The V end loses 9 bases and the J end loses 3 bases, and a stretch of 15 bases separates them. CDR1 SGHRS and CDR2 YFSETQ were looked up in the germline V gene. From cysteine to phenylalanine, the CDR3 is 14 amino acids long. Just CDR3 DNA is preserved here, 42 bases in frame from base 1. Sequencing was carried out using peripheral blood. This clonotype originated in a woman aged 60-70 years with acute or convalescent COVID-19. In this chain, TRBV5-1 is recombined with TRBJ2-2, with an unclear D gene assignment. In nucleotides, the sequence is TGCGCCAACAACAATGCCCGGGACACCGGGGAGCTGTTTTTT. It translates to CANNNARDTGELFF.